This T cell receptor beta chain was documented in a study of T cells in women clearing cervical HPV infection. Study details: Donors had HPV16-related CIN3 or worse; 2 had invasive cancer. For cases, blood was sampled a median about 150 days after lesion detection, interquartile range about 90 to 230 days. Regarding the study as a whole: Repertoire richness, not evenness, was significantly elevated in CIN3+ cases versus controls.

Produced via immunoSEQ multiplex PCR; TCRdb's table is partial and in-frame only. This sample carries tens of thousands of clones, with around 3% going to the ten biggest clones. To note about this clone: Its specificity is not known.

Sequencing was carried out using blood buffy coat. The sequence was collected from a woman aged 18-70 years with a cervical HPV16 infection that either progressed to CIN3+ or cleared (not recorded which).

CDR3 amino acids: CASSPDLGGSEAFF. The part of the CDR3 DNA that was read is TGTGCCAGCTCACCCGATCTTGGGGGGTCTGAA. The chain joins TRBV18 to TRBJ1-1, with D perhaps TRBD1 (5 bases). The sequence runs out 3 residues before the end of the CDR3; the remainder is reconstructed from the germline J gene. CDR3 size: 14 residues. Trimming cost V 3 bases and J 6 bases, with 14 bases left between them. CDR1 is KGHSH, CDR2 LQKENI, per germline.